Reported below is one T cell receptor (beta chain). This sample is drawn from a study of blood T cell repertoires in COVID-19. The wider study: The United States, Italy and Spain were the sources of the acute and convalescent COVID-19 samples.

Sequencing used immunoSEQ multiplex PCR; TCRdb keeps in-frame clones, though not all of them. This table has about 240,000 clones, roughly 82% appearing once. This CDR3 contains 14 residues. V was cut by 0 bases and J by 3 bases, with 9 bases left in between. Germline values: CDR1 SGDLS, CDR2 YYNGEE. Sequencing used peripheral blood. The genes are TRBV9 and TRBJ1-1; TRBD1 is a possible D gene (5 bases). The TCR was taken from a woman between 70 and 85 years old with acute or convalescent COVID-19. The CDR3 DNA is TGTGCCAGCAGCGTAGGGGGCTGGGACACTGAAGCTTTCTTT. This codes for CASSVGGWDTEAFF.